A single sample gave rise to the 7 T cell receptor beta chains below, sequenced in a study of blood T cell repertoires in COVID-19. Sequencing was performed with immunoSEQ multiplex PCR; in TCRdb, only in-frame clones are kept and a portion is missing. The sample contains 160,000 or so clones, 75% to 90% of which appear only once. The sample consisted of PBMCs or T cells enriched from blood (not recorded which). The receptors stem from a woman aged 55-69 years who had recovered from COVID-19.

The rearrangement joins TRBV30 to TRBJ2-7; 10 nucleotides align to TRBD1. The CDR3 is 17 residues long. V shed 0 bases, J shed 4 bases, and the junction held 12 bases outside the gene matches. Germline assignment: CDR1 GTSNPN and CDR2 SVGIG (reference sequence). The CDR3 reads CAWSVPWMRQGAYEQYF. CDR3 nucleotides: TGTGCCTGGAGTGTACCCTGGATGCGACAGGGGGCTTACGAGCAGTACTTC.

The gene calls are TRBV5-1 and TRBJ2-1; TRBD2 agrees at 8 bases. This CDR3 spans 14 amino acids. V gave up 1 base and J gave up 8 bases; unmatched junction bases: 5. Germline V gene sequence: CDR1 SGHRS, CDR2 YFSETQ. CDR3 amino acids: CASSLRGGSHEQFF. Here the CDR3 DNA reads TGCGCCAGCAGCTTGCGGGGGGGCTCCCATGAGCAGTTCTTC. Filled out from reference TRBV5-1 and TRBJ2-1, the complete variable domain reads KAGVTQTPRYLIKTRGQQVTLSCSPISGHRSVSWYQQTPGQGLQFLFEYFSETQRNKGNFPGRFSGRQFSNSRSEMNVSTLELGDSALYLCASSLRGGSHEQFFGPGTRLTVL.

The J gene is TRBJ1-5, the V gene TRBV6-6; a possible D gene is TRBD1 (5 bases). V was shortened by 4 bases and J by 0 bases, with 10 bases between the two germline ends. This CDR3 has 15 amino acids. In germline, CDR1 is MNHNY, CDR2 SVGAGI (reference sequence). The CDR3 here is CASSSEGRSNQPQHF. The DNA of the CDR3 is TGTGCCAGCAGTTCGGAGGGGCGTAGCAATCAGCCCCAGCATTTT.

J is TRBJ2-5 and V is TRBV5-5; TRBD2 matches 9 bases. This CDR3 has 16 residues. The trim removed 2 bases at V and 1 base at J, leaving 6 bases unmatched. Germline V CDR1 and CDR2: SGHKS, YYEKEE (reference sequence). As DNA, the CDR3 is TGTGCCAGCAGCTTTATCGCGGGGGGGCTCCAAGAGACCCAGTACTTC. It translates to CASSFIAGGLQETQYF.

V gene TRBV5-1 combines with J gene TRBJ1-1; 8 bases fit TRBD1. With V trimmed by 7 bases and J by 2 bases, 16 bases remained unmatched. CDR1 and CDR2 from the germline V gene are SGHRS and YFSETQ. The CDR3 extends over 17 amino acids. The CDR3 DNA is TGCGCCAGCCGCCAAGGAGTGGACAGGGCTCCTAACACTGAAGCTTTCTTT. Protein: CASRQGVDRAPNTEAFF.

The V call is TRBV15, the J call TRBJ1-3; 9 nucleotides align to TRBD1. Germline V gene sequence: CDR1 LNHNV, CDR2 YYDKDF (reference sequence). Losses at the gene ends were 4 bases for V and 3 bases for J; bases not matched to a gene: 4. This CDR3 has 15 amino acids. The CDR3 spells CATSKGTGFGNTIYF. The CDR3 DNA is TGTGCCACCAGCAAAGGGACAGGGTTTGGAAACACCATATATTTT.

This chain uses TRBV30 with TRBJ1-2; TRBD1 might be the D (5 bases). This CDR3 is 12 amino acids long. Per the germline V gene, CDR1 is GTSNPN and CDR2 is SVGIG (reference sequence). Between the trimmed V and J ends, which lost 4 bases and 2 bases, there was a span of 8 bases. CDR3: CAWTGVNYGYTF. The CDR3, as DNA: TGTGCCTGGACGGGGGTGAACTATGGCTACACCTTC.